This TCR beta chain emerged from a study of blood T cell repertoires in COVID-19. Germline loops: CDR1 MNHEY, CDR2 SVGEGT. The ends lost 4 bases at V and 1 base at J; junction bases unmatched: 8. CDR3 length: 16 residues. At least ten counts were recorded for this clone. Produced via immunoSEQ multiplex PCR; TCRdb's table is partial and in-frame only. The sample lists about 98,000 clones; 84% were seen once. The source of this sequence is a man in his forties with active or convalescent COVID-19. The rearrangement links TRBV6-2 or TRBV6-3 to TRBJ2-3; 7 bases align to TRBD1. The sample consisted of peripheral blood. The DNA for the CDR3 is TGTGCCAGCAGTTGGGACAGCACCGTTCGCACAGATACGCAGTATTTT. Its protein is CASSWDSTVRTDTQYF.